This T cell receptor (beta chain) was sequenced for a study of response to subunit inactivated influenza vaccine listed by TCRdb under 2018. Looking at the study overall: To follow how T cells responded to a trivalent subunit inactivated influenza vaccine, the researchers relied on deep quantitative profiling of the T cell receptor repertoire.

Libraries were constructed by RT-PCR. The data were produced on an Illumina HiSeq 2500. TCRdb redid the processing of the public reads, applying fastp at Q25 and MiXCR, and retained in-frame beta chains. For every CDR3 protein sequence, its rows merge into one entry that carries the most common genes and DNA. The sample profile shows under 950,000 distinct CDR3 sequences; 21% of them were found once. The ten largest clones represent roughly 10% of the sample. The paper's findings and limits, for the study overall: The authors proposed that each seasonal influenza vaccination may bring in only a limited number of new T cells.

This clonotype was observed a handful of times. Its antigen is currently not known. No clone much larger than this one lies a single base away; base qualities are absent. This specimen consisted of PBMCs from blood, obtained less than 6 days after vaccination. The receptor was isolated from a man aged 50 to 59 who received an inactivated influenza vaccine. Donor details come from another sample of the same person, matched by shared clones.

The CDR3 protein is CASSLRTTGGPRETQYF. The bases are TGTGCCAGCAGTTTACGGACGACAGGGGGACCCCGGGAGACCCAGTACTTC. Recombination linked TRBV27 to TRBJ2-5; TRBD1 lines up with 9 middle nucleotides. Sequences MNHEY (CDR1) and SMNVEV (CDR2) are obtained from the germline V gene (reference sequence). The CDR3 measures 17 amino acids from cysteine to phenylalanine. Of the read, only the CDR3 DNA is kept; its 51 bases are in frame from base 1. Unmatched junction bases come to 12, with V trimmed by 2 bases and J by 5 bases.